This T cell receptor beta chain appears in the sequencing data of a study of PD-1 blockade in mismatch repair-deficient tumors. Study-level information: Patients had eleven to twelve mismatch repair-deficient cancer types, all previously treated and progressing.

Mismatch repair deficiency was confirmed in all patients, by PCR or immunohistochemistry. General observations from the study: Rapid post-treatment expansion, then contraction, generally preceding radiologic response, marked tumor-resident clones.

Only in-frame clones appear in the TCRdb table, and some are missing; sequencing was by immunoSEQ multiplex PCR. The sample has about 120,000 clones; 86% are singletons. With respect to this clone: Its antigen is not known.

This TCR was sampled from an adult with mismatch repair-deficient cancer. The material sequenced was peripheral blood, taken 44 weeks after starting pembrolizumab.

Here the CDR3 reads CASTSNIGVYGYTF. CDR3 in DNA: TGTGCCAGCACCTCAAACATCGGTGTCTATGGCTACACCTTC. The chain is built from TRBV9 and TRBJ1-2; D unclear. The ends were cut back, 6 bases at V and 4 bases at J, with 16 bases in the middle. CDR3 length equals 14 residues. Germline V CDR1 and CDR2: SGDLS, YYNGEE.